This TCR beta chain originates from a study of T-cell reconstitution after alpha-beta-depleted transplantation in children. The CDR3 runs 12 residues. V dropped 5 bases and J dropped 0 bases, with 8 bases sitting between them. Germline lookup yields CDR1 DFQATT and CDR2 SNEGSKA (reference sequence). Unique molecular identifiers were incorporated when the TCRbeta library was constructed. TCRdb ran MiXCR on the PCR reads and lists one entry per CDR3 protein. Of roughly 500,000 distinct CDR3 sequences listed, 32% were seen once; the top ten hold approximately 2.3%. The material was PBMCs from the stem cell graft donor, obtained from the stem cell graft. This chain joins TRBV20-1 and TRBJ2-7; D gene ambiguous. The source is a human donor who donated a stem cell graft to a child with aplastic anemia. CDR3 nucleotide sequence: TGCAGTGCTGAGGACGGCTCCTACGAGCAGTACTTC. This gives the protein CSAEDGSYEQYF.